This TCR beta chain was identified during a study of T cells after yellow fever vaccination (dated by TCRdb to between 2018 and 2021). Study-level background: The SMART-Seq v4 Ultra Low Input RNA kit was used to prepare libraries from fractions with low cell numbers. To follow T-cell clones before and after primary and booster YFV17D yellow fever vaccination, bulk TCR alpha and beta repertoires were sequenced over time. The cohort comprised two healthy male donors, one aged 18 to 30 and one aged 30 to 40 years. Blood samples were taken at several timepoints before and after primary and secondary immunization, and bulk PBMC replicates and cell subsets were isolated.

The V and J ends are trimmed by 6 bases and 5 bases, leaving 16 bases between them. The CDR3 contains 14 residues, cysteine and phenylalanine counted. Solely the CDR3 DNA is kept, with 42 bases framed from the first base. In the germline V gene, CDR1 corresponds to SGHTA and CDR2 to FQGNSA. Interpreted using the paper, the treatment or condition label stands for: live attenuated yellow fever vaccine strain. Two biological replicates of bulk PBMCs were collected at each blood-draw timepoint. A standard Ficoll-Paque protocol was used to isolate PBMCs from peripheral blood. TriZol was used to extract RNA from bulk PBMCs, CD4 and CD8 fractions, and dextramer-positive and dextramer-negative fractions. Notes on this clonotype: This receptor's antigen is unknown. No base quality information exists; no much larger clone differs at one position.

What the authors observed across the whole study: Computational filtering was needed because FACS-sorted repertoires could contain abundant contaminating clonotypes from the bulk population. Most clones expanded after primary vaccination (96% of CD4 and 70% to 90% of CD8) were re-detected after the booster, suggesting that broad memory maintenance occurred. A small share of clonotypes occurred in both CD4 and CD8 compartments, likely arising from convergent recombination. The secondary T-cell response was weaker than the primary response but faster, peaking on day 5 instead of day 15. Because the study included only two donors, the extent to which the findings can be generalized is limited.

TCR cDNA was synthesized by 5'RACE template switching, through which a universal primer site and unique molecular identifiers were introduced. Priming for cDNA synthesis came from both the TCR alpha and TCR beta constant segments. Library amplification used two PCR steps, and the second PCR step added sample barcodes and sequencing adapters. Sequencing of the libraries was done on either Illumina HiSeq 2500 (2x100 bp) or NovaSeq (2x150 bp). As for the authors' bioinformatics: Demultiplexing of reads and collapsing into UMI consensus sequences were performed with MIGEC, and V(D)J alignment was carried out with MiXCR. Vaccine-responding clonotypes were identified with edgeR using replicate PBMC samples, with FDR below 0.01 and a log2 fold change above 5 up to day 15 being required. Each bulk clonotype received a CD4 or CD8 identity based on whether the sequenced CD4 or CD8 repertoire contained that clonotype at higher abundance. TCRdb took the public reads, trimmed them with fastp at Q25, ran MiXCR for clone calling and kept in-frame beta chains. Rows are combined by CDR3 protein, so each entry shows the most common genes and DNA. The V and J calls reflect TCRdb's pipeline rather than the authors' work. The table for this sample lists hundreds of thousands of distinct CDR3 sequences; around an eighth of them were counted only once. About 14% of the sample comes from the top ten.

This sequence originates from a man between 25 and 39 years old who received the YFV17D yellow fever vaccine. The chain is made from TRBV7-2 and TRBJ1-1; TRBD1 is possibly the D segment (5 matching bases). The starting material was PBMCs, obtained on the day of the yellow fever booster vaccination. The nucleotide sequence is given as TGTGCCAGCAGGGTCGGGAGGGAGGGGACTGAAGCTTTCTTT. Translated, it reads CASRVGREGTEAFF.